This T cell receptor (beta chain) comes out of a study of cytomegalovirus exposure and HLA in healthy donors. Study outcomes and limitations: Based on reports, TCR beta sequences accurately predicted HLA-A and HLA-B alleles for most subjects.

For this clone: Its matching antigen is unknown. Other nucleotide sequences from this sample produce the same CDR3.

The PCR used 60 Vbeta and 13 Jbeta primers. Clones were read by immunoSEQ multiplex PCR, and TCRdb kept only the in-frame ones, dropping some. Of 160,000 or so clones in the sample, around four fifths were seen once. V dropped 7 bases and J dropped 7; count of bases not matched to a gene: 5. Germline V lookup: CDR1 LGHNA, CDR2 YSLEER. The CDR3 consists of 13 residues. This chain connects TRBV4-3 to TRBJ1-2; 11 bases agree with TRBD1. This sequence originates from a man younger than 35 in good health and CMV-seropositive. What was sequenced was PBMCs. The CDR3 coding sequence is TGCGCCAGCACCGGACAGGGGGCGCCTGGCTACACCTTC. Protein: CASTGQGAPGYTF.